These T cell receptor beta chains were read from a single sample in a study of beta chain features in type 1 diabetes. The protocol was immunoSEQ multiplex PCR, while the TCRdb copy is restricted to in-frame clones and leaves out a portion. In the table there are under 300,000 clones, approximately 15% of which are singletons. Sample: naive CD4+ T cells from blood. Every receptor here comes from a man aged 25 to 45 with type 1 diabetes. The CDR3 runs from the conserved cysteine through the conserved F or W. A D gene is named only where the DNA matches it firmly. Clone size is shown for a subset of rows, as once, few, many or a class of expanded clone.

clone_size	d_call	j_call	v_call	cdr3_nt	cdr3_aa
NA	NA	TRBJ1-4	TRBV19	TGTGCCAGTAGTATGCCCGGACAGCGGAATGAAAAACTGTTTTTT	CASSMPGQRNEKLFF
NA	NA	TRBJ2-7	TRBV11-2	TGTGCCAGCAGCTTAGTCCAGGGGGGTCGAGACTACGAGCAGTACTTC	CASSLVQGGRDYEQYF
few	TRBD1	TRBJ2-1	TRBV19	TGTGCCAGTAGTCCCGGACAGGGGGCTTTTGAGCAGTTCTTC	CASSPGQGAFEQFF
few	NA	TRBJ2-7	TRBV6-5	TGTGCCAGCAGTTACGCAGACTCTTCCTACGAGCAGTACTTC	CASSYADSSYEQYF
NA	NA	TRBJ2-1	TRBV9	TGTGCCAGCAGCCCAGGAGGAGGGAGCTCCTACAATGAGCAGTTCTTC	CASSPGGGSSYNEQFF
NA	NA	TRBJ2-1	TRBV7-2	TGTGCCAGCAGCTCCGGGGCTAGCGCTTACAATGAGCAGTTCTTC	CASSSGASAYNEQFF
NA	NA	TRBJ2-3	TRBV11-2	TGTGCCAGCAGTGGACAGAGCACAGATACGCAGTATTTT	CASSGQSTDTQYF
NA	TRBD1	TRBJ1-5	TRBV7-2	TGTGCCAGCAGCATGGACAGGGGCACCGGGAATCCCCAGCATTTT	CASSMDRGTGNPQHF
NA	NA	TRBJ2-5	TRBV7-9	TGTGCCAGCAGCCAGGGAGAGACCCAGTACTTC	CASSQGETQYF
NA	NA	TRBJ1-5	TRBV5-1	TGCGCCAGCAGCTTGGAAGGGGATTTAAGGAATCAGCCCCAGCATTTT	CASSLEGDLRNQPQHF
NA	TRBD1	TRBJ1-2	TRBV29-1	TGCAGCGTTAAGACAGGGAACCACTATGGCTACACCTTC	CSVKTGNHYGYTF
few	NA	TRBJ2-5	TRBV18	TGTGCCAGCTCACAGATATCAGGGGCCGAGACCCAGTACTTC	CASSQISGAETQYF
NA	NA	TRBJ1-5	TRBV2	TGTGCCAGCAGTGTACAGGGATATAGCAATCAGCCCCAGCATTTT	CASSVQGYSNQPQHF
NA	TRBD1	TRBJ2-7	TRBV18	TGTGCCAGCTCCCCAGGAACTATGGGGACAGGGTCCTCGGGGCAGTACTTC	CASSPGTMGTGSSGQYF
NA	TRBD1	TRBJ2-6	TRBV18	TGTGCCAGCTCACTGGGACAGGACTCTGGGGCCAACGTCCTGACTTTC	CASSLGQDSGANVLTF
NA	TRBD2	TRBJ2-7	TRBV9	TGTGCCAGCAGCGTAGCTCGACTAGCGGGCGAGCAGTACTTC	CASSVARLAGEQYF
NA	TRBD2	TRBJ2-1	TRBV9	TGTGCCAGCAGCGTAGCTACGCGGGAGGATGAGCAGTTCTTC	CASSVATREDEQFF
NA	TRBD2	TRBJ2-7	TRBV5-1	TGCGCCAGCGCCCTAGGCGGGACTAGCTCCTACGAGCAGTACTTC	CASALGGTSSYEQYF
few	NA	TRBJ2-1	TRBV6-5	TGTGCCAGCAGTCTCCTACAGGGCGTGGAGTTCTTC	CASSLLQGVEFF
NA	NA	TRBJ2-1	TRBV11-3	TGTGCCAGCAGCTTAGGCGAGAATGAGCAGTTCTTC	CASSLGENEQFF
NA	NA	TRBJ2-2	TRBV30	TGTGCCTGGAGCCGCACGGAGAGGGCGGAGCTGTTTTTT	CAWSRTERAELFF
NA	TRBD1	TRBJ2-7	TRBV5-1	TGCGCCAGCAGCCCCGGGACAGAGGGTAACGAGCAGTACTTC	CASSPGTEGNEQYF
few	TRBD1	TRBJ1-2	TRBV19	TGTGCCACCAATGGTGGCAGGGGGGAAAACTATGGCTACACCTTC	CATNGGRGENYGYTF
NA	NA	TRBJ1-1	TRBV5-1	TGCGCCAGCAGCGTACAGGGCGGAGGCACTGAAGCTTTCTTT	CASSVQGGGTEAFF
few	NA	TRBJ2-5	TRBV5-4	TGTGCCAGCAGCTTGTCGCGAGTTCGAGAGACCCAGTACTTC	CASSLSRVRETQYF
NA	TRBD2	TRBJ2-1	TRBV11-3	TGTGCCAGCAGCCAGCGGGGATTAACGGGGGATGAGCAGTTCTTC	CASSQRGLTGDEQFF
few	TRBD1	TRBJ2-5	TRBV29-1	TGCAGCTGCCGACGGACAGGGGAAGAGACCCAGTACTTC	CSCRRTGEETQYF
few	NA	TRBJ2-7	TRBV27	TGTGCCAGCAGTTCCCCCGGGGTCGTTATCCACGAGCAGTACTTC	CASSSPGVVIHEQYF
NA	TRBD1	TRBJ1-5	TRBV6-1	TGTGCCAGCAGCGTGACAGGGGTTAGCAATCAGCCCCAGCATTTT	CASSVTGVSNQPQHF
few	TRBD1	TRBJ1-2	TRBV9	TGTGCCAGCAGCATCGGACAGGCCTTAAACTATGGCTACACCTTC	CASSIGQALNYGYTF
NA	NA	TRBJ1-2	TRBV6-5	TGTGCCAGCAGTTACCAGGGGTCCGGCTACACCTTC	CASSYQGSGYTF
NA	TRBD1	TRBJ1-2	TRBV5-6	TGTGCCAGCAGGCTGGGACAGTTAGCCTATGGCTACACCTTC	CASRLGQLAYGYTF
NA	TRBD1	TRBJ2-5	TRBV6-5	TGTGCCAGCAGCCCAGACAGGGCCTGGGAGACCCAGTACTTC	CASSPDRAWETQYF
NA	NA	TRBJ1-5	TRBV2	TGTGCCAGCAGTGAAGCGCGGCAGCCCCAGCATTTT	CASSEARQPQHF
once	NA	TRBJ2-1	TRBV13	TGTGCCAGCAGCCCCCCAGGAGGGCGAGTTGAGCAGTTCTTC	CASSPPGGRVEQFF
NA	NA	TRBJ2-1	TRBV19	TGTGCCAGTAGCGACTGGTCTGAGCAGTTCTTC	CASSDWSEQFF
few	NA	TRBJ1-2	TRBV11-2	TGTGCCAGCAGCTTAGAACAGGATACCTACTATGGCTACACCTTC	CASSLEQDTYYGYTF
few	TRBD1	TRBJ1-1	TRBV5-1	TGCGCCAGCAACCAGGGGGCCGGCACTGAAGCTTTCTTT	CASNQGAGTEAFF
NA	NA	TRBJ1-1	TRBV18	TGTGCCAGCCTACAGATGTCGAAGGCTGAAGCTTTCTTT	CASLQMSKAEAFF
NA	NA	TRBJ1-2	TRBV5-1	TGCGCCAGCAGCCTCGGACAGAACAACTATGGCTACACCTTC	CASSLGQNNYGYTF
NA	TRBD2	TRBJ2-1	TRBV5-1	TGCGCCAGCAGCGCATCTCTAGCGGGAGTTGATAATGAGCAGTTCTTC	CASSASLAGVDNEQFF
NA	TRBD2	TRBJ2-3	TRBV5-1	TGCGCCAGCAGCCCGCGGACTAGCGGGGCCACAGATACGCAGTATTTT	CASSPRTSGATDTQYF
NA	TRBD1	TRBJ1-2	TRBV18	TGTGCCAGCTCACCAGGGACAGGGAGCTATGGCTACACCTTC	CASSPGTGSYGYTF
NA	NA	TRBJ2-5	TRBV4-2	TGTGCCAGCAGCCCGCGACAGTACCAAGAGACCCAGTACTTC	CASSPRQYQETQYF
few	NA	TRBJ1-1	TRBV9	TGTGCCAGCAGCGTTACCGGTGGAGGCACTGAAGCTTTCTTT	CASSVTGGGTEAFF
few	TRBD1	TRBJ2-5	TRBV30	TGTGCCTGGAGCACGGGACAGGGCGCGATTCAAGAGACCCAGTACTTC	CAWSTGQGAIQETQYF
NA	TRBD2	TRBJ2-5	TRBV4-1	TGCGCCAGCAGCCTAGGACTAGCGGGGGGGCAAGAGACCCAGTACTTC	CASSLGLAGGQETQYF
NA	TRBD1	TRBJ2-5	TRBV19	TGTGCCAGTAGTATCACTTGGGACAGCCAGGTGGGGACCCAGTACTTC	CASSITWDSQVGTQYF
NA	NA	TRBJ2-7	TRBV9	TGTGCCAGCAGCGTAGGCCAGGGAACCTACGAGCAGTACTTC	CASSVGQGTYEQYF
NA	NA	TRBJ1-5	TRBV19	TGTGCCAGTACCGAAAGACAGGCCTTAGCAAATCAGCCCCAGCATTTT	CASTERQALANQPQHF